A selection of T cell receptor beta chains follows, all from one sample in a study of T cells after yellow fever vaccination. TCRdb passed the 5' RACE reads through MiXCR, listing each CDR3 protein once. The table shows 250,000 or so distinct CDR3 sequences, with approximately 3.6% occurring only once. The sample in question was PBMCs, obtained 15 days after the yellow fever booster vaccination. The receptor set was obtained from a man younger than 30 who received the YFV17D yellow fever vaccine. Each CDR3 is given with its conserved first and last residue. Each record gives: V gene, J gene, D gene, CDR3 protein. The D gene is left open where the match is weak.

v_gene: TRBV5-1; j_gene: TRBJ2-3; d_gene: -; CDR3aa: CASSVIDWSTDTQYF
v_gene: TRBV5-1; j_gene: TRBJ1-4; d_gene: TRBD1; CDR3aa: CASSWNTGEREKLFF
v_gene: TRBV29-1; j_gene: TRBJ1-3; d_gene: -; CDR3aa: CSVEGLGIPSDSGNTIYF
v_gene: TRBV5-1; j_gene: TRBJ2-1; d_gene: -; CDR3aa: CASSLEGKWGEQFF
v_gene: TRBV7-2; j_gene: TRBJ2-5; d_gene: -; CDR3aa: CASSLLGREETQYF
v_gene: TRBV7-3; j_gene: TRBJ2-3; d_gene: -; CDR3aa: CASSQTVGTDTQYF
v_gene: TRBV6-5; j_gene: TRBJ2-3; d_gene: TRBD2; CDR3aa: CASSRSTSGTYTYTQYF
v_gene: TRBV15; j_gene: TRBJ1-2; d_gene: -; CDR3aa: CATSRDGSYGYTF
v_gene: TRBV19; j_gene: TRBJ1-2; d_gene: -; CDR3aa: CASSIEGRPDYGYTF
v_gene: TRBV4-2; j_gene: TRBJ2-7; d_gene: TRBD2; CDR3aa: CASSPGLAGGEQYF
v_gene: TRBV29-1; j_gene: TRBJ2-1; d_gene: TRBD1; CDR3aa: CSVDSQGAKFF
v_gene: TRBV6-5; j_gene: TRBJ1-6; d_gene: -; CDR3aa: CASSWLGGVNSPLHF
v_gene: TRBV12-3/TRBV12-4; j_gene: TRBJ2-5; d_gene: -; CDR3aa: CASSWRWTDQETQYF
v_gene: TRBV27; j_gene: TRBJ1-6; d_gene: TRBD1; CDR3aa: CASSPHPGTGFSPLHF
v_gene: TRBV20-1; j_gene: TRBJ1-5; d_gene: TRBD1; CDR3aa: CSATSGGGQPQHF
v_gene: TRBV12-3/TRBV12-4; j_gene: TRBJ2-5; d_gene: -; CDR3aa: CASTIHPETQYF
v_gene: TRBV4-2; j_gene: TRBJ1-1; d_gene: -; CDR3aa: CASSQDLSRGTEAFF
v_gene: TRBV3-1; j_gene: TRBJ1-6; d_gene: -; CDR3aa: CASSQEGGSPLHF
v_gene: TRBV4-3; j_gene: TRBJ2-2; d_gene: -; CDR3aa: CASSLKWADPNTGELFF
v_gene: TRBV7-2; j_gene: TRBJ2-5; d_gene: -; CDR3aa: CASSPLPLTWARTETRETQYF
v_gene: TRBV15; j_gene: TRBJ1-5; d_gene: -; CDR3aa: CATSRTGKQPQHF
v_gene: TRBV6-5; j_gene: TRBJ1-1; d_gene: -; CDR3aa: CASSYGRRNTEAFF
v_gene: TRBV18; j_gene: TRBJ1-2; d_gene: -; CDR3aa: CASSPLTGGNGYTF
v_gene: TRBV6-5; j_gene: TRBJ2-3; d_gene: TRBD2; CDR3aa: CATAPGTSGTDTQYF
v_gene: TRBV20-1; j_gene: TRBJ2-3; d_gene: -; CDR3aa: CSASPFRRGTDTQYF
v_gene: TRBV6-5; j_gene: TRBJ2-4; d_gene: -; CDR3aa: CASSSGVAKNIQYF
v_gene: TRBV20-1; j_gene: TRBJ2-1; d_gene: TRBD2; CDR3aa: CSARSGGAYNEQFF
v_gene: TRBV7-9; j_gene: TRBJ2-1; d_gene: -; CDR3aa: CASSLVFPLGRDVNEQFF
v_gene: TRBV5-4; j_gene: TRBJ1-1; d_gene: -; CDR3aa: CASSSEFGKLNTEAFF
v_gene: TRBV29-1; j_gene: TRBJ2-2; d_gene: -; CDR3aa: CSGLITGELFF
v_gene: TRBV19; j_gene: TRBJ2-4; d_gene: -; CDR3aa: CASSMRPGLRGNIQYF
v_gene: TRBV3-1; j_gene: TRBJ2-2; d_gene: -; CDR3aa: CASSQEERPGELFF
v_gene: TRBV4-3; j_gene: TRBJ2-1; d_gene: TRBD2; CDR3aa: CASSQDLMASGGRGNEQFF
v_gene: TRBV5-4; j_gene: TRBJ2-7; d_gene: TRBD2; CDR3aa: CASSLGTSGSYEQYF
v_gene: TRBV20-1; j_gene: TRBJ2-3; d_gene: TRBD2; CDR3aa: CSARDVAGTDTQYF
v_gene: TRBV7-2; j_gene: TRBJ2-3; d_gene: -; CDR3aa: CASSSQGTWGDTQYF